These 5 T cell receptor beta chains were sequenced from one sample in a study of cytomegalovirus exposure and HLA in healthy donors. Primers for the PCR totalled 60 Vbeta and 13 Jbeta. Assay: immunoSEQ multiplex PCR; the TCRdb copy retains only in-frame clones and omits some. The sample has roughly 58,000 clones; 83% are singletons. Sequencing was carried out using PBMCs. Source of these receptors: a human donor in good health.

With respect to this clone: The junction differs from germline at one of its ends, possibly a read error. The V call is TRBV25-1, the J call TRBJ2-1, with D hard to call. Germline lookup yields CDR1 MGHDK and CDR2 SYGVNS. CDR3 length equals 15 residues. CDR3 DNA sequence: TGTGCCAGCAGTGAGGGCAGCATCCTCGACAAGGAGCAGTTCTTC. Translating it yields CASSEGSILDKEQFF.

The CDR3 DNA reads as TGTGCCAGCAGCTTAGAAGGACTTGGCTACACCTTC. Amino acids: CASSLEGLGYTF. The gene calls are TRBV7-9 and TRBJ1-2; D uncertain. In germline, CDR1 is SEHNR, CDR2 FQNEAQ (reference sequence). V was trimmed by 1 base and J by 7 bases, leaving 7 bases between them. CDR3 size: 12 residues. The variable domain in full, completed from reference TRBV7-9 and TRBJ1-2, reads DTGVSQNPRHKITKRGQNVTFRCDPISEHNRLYWYRQTLGQGPEFLTYFQNEAQLEKSRLLSDRFSAERPKGSFSTLEIQRTEQGDSAMYLCASSLEGLGYTFGSGTRLTVV.

The rearrangement links TRBV7-2 to TRBJ2-7; tentative D call: TRBD2 (6 bases). Germline lookup yields CDR1 SGHTA and CDR2 FQGNSA. This CDR3 region has 14 residues. The V end was cut by 5 bases, the J end by 5 bases, with 16 bases between. The CDR3 loop reads CASSREMLDHEQYF. CDR3 coding DNA: TGTGCCAGCAGCCGGGAGATGCTCGACCACGAGCAGTACTTC.

The chain combines TRBV4-2 with TRBJ2-2; D gene unclear. There are 17 residues in the CDR3. V lost 4 bases and J 0 bases, leaving 15 bases between the germline ends. Germline CDR1 reads LGHNA; CDR2 reads YNFKEQ. For the CDR3, the DNA is TGTGCCAGCAGCCTCTCAAAGTACAATACGAACACCGGGGAGCTGTTTTTT. This translates into CASSLSKYNTNTGELFF.

This chain uses TRBV5-1 with TRBJ2-1; 7 bases agree with TRBD2. J was trimmed by 2 bases and V by 2 bases; bases with no gene match: 7. The germline CDR1 and CDR2 sequences are SGHRS and YFSETQ. CDR3 length: 16 amino acids. The CDR3 nucleotides read TGCGCCAGCAGCTTAGTAGGGGACTACGCCTACAATGAGCAGTTCTTC. Its translation is CASSLVGDYAYNEQFF.